This T cell receptor (beta chain) was retrieved from a study of cytomegalovirus exposure and HLA in healthy donors. Broader study findings: The CMV antigen specificity of a few CMV-associated chains was confirmed through in vitro analysis. When a later analysis was performed, an Asian-associated ancestry cluster reportedly had fewer N-insertions than the approximately 600-donor mean.

CDR3 length equals 16 residues. The J segment lost 5 bases and the V segment lost 5 bases, leaving 13 bases of the junction unmatched. CDR1 and CDR2 from the germline V gene are SGHNT and YENEEA. With regard to this clone: No antigen is known for it.

The PCR employed 60 Vbeta primers together with 13 Jbeta primers. Profiled with immunoSEQ multiplex PCR; TCRdb holds only in-frame clones, not every one. The sample carries 180,000 or so clones, 60% to 80% recorded once. Sequencing was done on a sample of PBMCs. The V and J genes are TRBV11-3 and TRBJ2-5; 8 bases map to TRBD2. The sequence came from a man between 40 and 49 years old in good health and CMV-seropositive. Here the CDR3 DNA reads TGTGCCAGCAGCCCTAGAGCCGGGACTAGTCGCGAGACCCAGTACTTC. This translates into CASSPRAGTSRETQYF.